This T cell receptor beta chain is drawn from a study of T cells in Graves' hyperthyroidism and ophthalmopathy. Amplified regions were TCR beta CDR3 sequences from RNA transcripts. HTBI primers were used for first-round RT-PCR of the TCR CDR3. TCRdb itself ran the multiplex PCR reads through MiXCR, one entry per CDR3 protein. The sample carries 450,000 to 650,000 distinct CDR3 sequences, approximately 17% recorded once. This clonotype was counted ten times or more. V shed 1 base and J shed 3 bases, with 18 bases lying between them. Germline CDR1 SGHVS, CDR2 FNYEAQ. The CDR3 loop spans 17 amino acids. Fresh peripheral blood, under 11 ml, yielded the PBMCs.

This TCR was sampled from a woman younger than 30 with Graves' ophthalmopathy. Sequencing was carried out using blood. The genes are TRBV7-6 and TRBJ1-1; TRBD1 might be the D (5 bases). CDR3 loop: CASSLELRGGSYTEAFF. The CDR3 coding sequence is TGTGCCAGCAGCTTAGAGTTACGGGGGGGATCGTACACTGAAGCTTTCTTT.